Detailed here is one T cell receptor (beta chain). An end of the junction differs from the germline gene, which may be a read error. TCRbeta libraries were built with three rounds of nested PCR, modified from ARM-PCR. Using its own MiXCR run on the multiplex PCR reads, TCRdb lists one record per CDR3 protein. This table has about 93,000 distinct CDR3 sequences, around 57% appearing once. This entry is derived from a study of tumor and adjacent non-tumor tissue in lung cancer. This CDR3 is built from 13 residues. Germline assignment: CDR1 MDHEN and CDR2 SYDVKM. The template was RNA from unsorted bulk tissue. Between August and November 2014, newly diagnosed, chemotherapy-naive lung cancer patients underwent thoracic surgery in China.

This TCR derives from a man in his sixties or seventies with non-small cell lung cancer. Material: lung tumor tissue. The rearrangement links TRBV28 to TRBJ1-2, with D perhaps matching TRBD1 (6 bases). This chain's CDR3 is CTSRKRGPYGYTF. The CDR3 bases are TGTACCAGCAGAAAACGGGGGCCATATGGCTACACCTTC.